This TCR beta chain was identified during a study of blood T cell repertoires in COVID-19. Looking at the study overall: COVID-19 samples from acute and convalescent phases originated in the United States, Italy and Spain.

V was pared by 4 bases and J by 3 bases, with 8 bases of the junction left unmatched. CDR1 MGHRA and CDR2 YSYEKL come from the germline V gene. The CDR3 is 15 residues long. Assay: immunoSEQ multiplex PCR; the TCRdb copy retains only in-frame clones and omits some. The sample lists 350,000 to 400,000 clones, 70% to 90% occurring once. Adults between about 18 and 95 years of age took part from fewer than 30 US areas. Clinical history as reported by participants underpinned cohort assignment. Cohort 3 recovered donors had two negative PCRs, clearance, or symptom resolution. This chain joins TRBV4-1 and TRBJ1-1; 7 nucleotides align to TRBD1. This clonotype was sampled from a woman in her late teens or twenties who had recovered from COVID-19. The sequenced material came from PBMCs or T cells enriched from blood (not recorded which). The CDR3 spells CASSLEDRSDTEAFF. The CDR3 nucleotides are TGCGCCAGCAGCCTAGAGGACAGGTCCGACACTGAAGCTTTCTTT.